In its sample, the clone carrying this T cell receptor beta chain was seen once. Some clones are missing from TCRdb's copy, which holds only in-frame ones; the method was immunoSEQ multiplex PCR. Of over 50,000 clones listed, around 86% are singletons. These data belong to a study of lymphopenia after photon versus proton radiotherapy. Germline V gene sequence: CDR1 LGHNT, CDR2 FRNRAP. The CDR3 sequence is 15 residues long. With 6 bases clipped from V and 2 bases from J, the junction kept 5 bases outside the gene matches. Sequences were derived from peripheral blood, sampled from a patient treated with photon-based radiotherapy. The rearrangement uses TRBV12-5 and TRBJ2-2; 8 bases agree with TRBD1. The TCR was taken from a man aged 35-49 years with gastric cancer. The chain's CDR3 is CASGQDRVNTGELFF. The DNA for the CDR3 is TGTGCTAGTGGCCAGGACAGGGTCAACACCGGGGAGCTGTTTTTT.